This T cell receptor beta chain was identified in a study of blood T cell repertoires in COVID-19. Study details: The samples span acute and convalescent COVID-19 from the United States, Italy and Spain. The cDNA or gDNA used as material had been derived from T cells, B-cell-depleted T cells, or PBMCs.

The authors' processing: The assay estimated nucleated cells by amplifying reference gene primers. Some clones are missing from TCRdb's copy, which holds only in-frame ones; the method was immunoSEQ multiplex PCR. V and J calls and clone size are those listed in that table; D and trimming were worked out from the DNA. The top ten clones hold about a sixth of a sample with some 200,000 clones, approximately 81% of them seen once. The CDR3 has 14 residues. The receptor's source is a woman over 75 with active or convalescent COVID-19. The chain carries TRBV12-2 and TRBJ2-5; TRBD2, the D gene given by the table, was not confirmed from the DNA. TRBV12-2 is designated a pseudogene. Material for sequencing was peripheral blood. The CDR3 region has the DNA TGTGCAAGTCGCTACGTAGCGGCCCGAGAGACCCAGTACTTC. This gives the protein CASRYVAARETQYF.